This paragraph covers one T cell receptor (beta chain) sequence. Repertoires were generated with immunoSEQ multiplex PCR, while TCRdb's copy carries only in-frame clones and drops some. This sample has about 230,000 clones; around 86% occur once, and the top ten carry less than 20%. This sample was taken from a study of blood T cell repertoires in COVID-19. Trimming removed 1 base from V and 4 bases from J, with 13 bases in between. Germline CDR1 is SGHDT and CDR2 is YYEEEE. The CDR3 length is 15 residues. The study assigned cohorts using participant-reported clinical history. Cohort 3 donors counted as recovered after two negative PCRs, clearance, or resolved symptoms.

V usage is TRBV5-6 and J usage is TRBJ2-3; D remains ambiguous. The sequenced sample was PBMCs or T cells enriched from blood (not recorded which). The receptor comes from a man aged 18 to 30 who had recovered from COVID-19. The chain's CDR3 is CASSLKAVAADTQYF. In DNA, the CDR3 is TGTGCCAGCAGCTTGAAGGCCGTAGCCGCAGATACGCAGTATTTT.